This T cell receptor beta chain was sequenced during a study of T cells in Graves' hyperthyroidism and ophthalmopathy. Whole-study results and caveats: The model predicted ophthalmopathy a median around 6 months before onset.

Diagnoses rested on clinical symptoms, serum thyroxine and TRAb, thyroid ultrasound and orbital computed tomography. PBMCs stemmed from 10 ml fresh peripheral blood. This CDR3 is built from 16 residues. The germline CDR1 and CDR2 sequences are LGHDT and YNNKEL (reference sequence). V was clipped by 1 base and J by 6 bases, with 15 bases between them. TCR beta CDR3 regions were amplified from RNA. The HTBI primer set was used in a first-round RT-PCR of the TCR CDR3. TCRdb fed the multiplex PCR reads into MiXCR, producing one record per CDR3 protein. The table includes about 500,000 distinct CDR3 sequences, roughly a sixth detected once. As regards this clonotype: Its antigen remains unidentified.

The V call is TRBV3-1, the J call TRBJ2-2; no clear D. The sequenced material came from blood. The source is a woman between 18 and 29 years old with Graves' ophthalmopathy. The CDR3 loop is CASSQGASGVPGELFF. CDR3 DNA sequence: TGTGCCAGCAGCCAAGGAGCCTCCGGAGTCCCCGGGGAGCTGTTTTTT.